This T cell receptor beta chain was found in a study of blood T cell repertoires in COVID-19. At the level of the study: Both acute and convalescent COVID-19 samples were obtained from the United States, Italy and Spain.

Assay: immunoSEQ multiplex PCR; the TCRdb copy retains only in-frame clones and omits some. Of a few hundred thousand clones in the sample, around nine tenths are singletons; the top ten hold 3%. The CDR3 length is 17 residues. The V gene lost 6 bases and the J gene lost 2 bases, with 21 bases spanning the gap. Germline values: CDR1 LNHDA, CDR2 SQIVND (reference sequence). The rearrangement joins TRBV19 to TRBJ2-3, with D tentatively TRBD1 (6 bases). The source is a human donor in a cohort sampled during active COVID-19. The specimen was peripheral blood. As DNA, the CDR3 is TGTGCCAGTAGCGGGACACAAAAGGGATCGGTCACAGATACGCAGTATTTT. It is translated as CASSGTQKGSVTDTQYF.